Listed here is a single TCR beta chain. Germline assignment: CDR1 MGHRA and CDR2 YSYEKL. The CDR3 consists of 14 residues. The V gene lost 2 bases and the J gene lost 5 bases, with 12 bases spanning the gap. Libraries were prepared by immunoSEQ multiplex PCR; TCRdb keeps only in-frame clonotypes and omits some of them. This sample yields some 110,000 clones, of which roughly 80% are seen a single time; over 0.9% belongs to the top ten. The data derive from a study of T cell clones after liver transplantation. Study summary: Draws occurred before transplant, before withdrawal, and after complete or failed withdrawal.

The TCR was taken from a human donor who received a liver transplant. Sequenced here: CD4+ T cells from blood, sampled before liver transplant. The chain recombines TRBV4-1 with TRBJ2-5, with D possibly TRBD2 on 5 matching bases. CDR3 sequence reads: CASSQNSVGETQYF. The CDR3 DNA is TGCGCCAGCAGCCAAAATAGCGTCGGGGAGACCCAGTACTTC.